Below, 11 T cell receptor beta chains from the same sample are listed, as sequenced in a study of T cells in Graves' hyperthyroidism and ophthalmopathy. TCR beta CDR3 sequences were amplified from RNA transcripts. TCR CDR3 underwent first-round RT-PCR with the HTBI primer set. TCRdb fed the multiplex PCR reads into MiXCR, producing one record per CDR3 protein. The table shows about 360,000 distinct CDR3 sequences, with 15% to 19% occurring only once. Material: blood. The source of these receptors is a woman under 30 with Graves' hyperthyroidism that later progressed to Graves' ophthalmopathy.

Only a few counts were recorded for this clonotype. The rearrangement joins TRBV28 to TRBJ1-3; 7 bases fit TRBD1. The ends lost 6 bases at V and 2 bases at J; junction bases unmatched: 7. This CDR3 has 15 amino acids. Looked up from germline, CDR1 is MDHEN and CDR2 is SYDVKM. CDR3 sequence reads: CASRGGRGAGNTIYF. The DNA of the CDR3 is TGTGCCAGCAGGGGTGGCAGGGGGGCTGGAAACACCATATATTTT.

This clonotype showed up many times. The rearrangement joins TRBV18 to TRBJ2-7; 9 bases map to TRBD1. Looked up from germline, CDR1 is KGHSH and CDR2 is LQKENI. Unmatched junction bases numbered 3, after V lost 0 bases and J lost 0 bases. This CDR3 is built from 16 residues. Here the CDR3 reads CASSPPDRGGSYEQYF. The CDR3 DNA reads as TGTGCCAGCTCACCACCGGACAGGGGAGGCTCCTACGAGCAGTACTTC.

This clonotype appeared many times. The CDR3 sequence: CASSSPYTGGPSNEQFF. The CDR3 bases are TGTGCCAGCAGCTCCCCTTATACGGGAGGGCCCTCCAATGAGCAGTTCTTC. V is TRBV7-9 and J is TRBJ2-1; 8 bases match TRBD2. CDR1 and CDR2 (germline): SEHNR, FQNEAQ (reference sequence). The CDR3 runs 17 residues. Trimming cost V 4 bases and J 6 bases; bases outside gene matches: 14. The full variable domain, rest sourced from reference TRBV7-9 and TRBJ2-1, is DTGVSQNPRHKITKRGQNVTFRCDPISEHNRLYWYRQTLGQGPEFLTYFQNEAQLEKSRLLSDRFSAERPKGSFSTLEIQRTEQGDSAMYLCASSSPYTGGPSNEQFFGPGTRLTVL.

This clonotype showed up many times. The V and J genes are TRBV2 and TRBJ2-7, with D possibly being TRBD1 (5 bases). This CDR3 spans 13 amino acids. Per the germline V gene, CDR1 is SNHLY and CDR2 is FYNNEI. V was pared by 4 bases and J by 3 bases, with 10 bases between. Here the CDR3 DNA reads TGTGCCAGCAGTGGGACATCCAACTACGAGCAGTACTTC. Residues: CASSGTSNYEQYF.

There are many counts of this clonotype. This chain links TRBV20-1 with TRBJ2-3; 7 positions match TRBD2. J lost 0 bases, V lost 6 bases, and 6 bases had no gene match. Per the germline V gene, CDR1 is DFQATT and CDR2 is SNEGSKA (reference sequence). This CDR3 comprises 14 residues. CDR3 protein: CSAGGVTSTDTQYF. The CDR3 nucleotides are TGCAGTGCGGGAGGGGTCACGAGCACAGATACGCAGTATTTT.

The chain carries TRBV27 and TRBJ2-7; 10 nucleotides match TRBD1. Germline V gene data show CDR1 as MNHEY and CDR2 as SMNVEV (reference sequence). The CDR3 length is 15 residues. Trimming cost V 4 bases and J 5 bases; bases outside gene matches: 8. The CDR3 DNA follows: TGTGCCAGCAGTTGGACGGGACAGGGGATCGACGAGCAGTACTTC. Protein product: CASSWTGQGIDEQYF.

The sample holds many counts of this clonotype. The V call is TRBV11-2, the J call TRBJ2-1; 10 nucleotides align to TRBD2. Germline V gives CDR1 SGHAT, CDR2 FQNNGV. V lost 5 bases to trimming and J lost 4 bases; unmatched junction nucleotides: 5. The CDR3 loop spans 15 amino acids. The CDR3: CASSPGTSAYNEQFF. For the CDR3, the DNA is TGTGCCAGCAGCCCCGGGACTAGCGCTTACAATGAGCAGTTCTTC. Looking up the rest from reference TRBV11-2 and TRBJ2-1 gives the full variable domain: EAGVAQSPRYKIIEKRQSVAFWCNPISGHATLYWYQQILGQGPKLLIQFQNNGVVDDSQLPKDRFSAERLKGVDSTLKIQPAKLEDSAVYLCASSPGTSAYNEQFFGPGTRLTVL.

Only a few counts were recorded for this clonotype. The chain employs TRBV11-2 and TRBJ2-1; 10 bases are shared with TRBD2. Unmatched junction bases numbered 11, after V lost 0 bases and J lost 9 bases. CDR3 length equals 17 residues. The germline gives CDR1 SGHAT, CDR2 FQNNGV. DNA for the CDR3: TGTGCCAGCAGCTTAGATCTTTGGAGCGGGAGGGCAGGTGAGCAGTTCTTC. This codes for CASSLDLWSGRAGEQFF. The entire variable domain, with the rest obtained from reference TRBV11-2 and TRBJ2-1, is as follows: EAGVAQSPRYKIIEKRQSVAFWCNPISGHATLYWYQQILGQGPKLLIQFQNNGVVDDSQLPKDRFSAERLKGVDSTLKIQPAKLEDSAVYLCASSLDLWSGRAGEQFFGPGTRLTVL.

This clonotype was seen only a few times. This chain joins TRBV10-2 and TRBJ2-1; D call uncertain. Germline V gene lookup returns CDR1 WSHSY and CDR2 SAAADI. The CDR3 has 13 amino acids. Trimming removed 8 bases at V and 4 bases at J, with 12 bases between. CDR3: CASLAGEYNEQFF. The CDR3 nucleotides are TGCGCCAGCTTGGCAGGTGAATACAATGAGCAGTTCTTC.

The chain has TRBV7-8 and TRBJ2-7; 10 bases map to TRBD2. This CDR3 contains 16 residues. V gave up 5 bases and J gave up 1 base; unmatched junction bases: 8. The germline V gene has CDR1 SGHVS and CDR2 FQNEAQ. The CDR3 nucleotides read TGTGCCAGCAGCGAGCCAGGACTAGCGGCGTCCTACGAGCAGTACTTC. This gives the protein CASSEPGLAASYEQYF.

This clonotype has a handful of counts. The rearrangement joins TRBV9 to TRBJ2-1; D unclear. The CDR3 is 13 residues long. CDR1 and CDR2 from the germline V gene are SGDLS and YYNGEE. V lost 3 bases, J lost 2 bases, and 6 bases lay in between. The CDR3 region has the DNA TGTGCCAGCAGCGGAACTACCTACAATGAGCAGTTCTTC. Translated: CASSGTTYNEQFF.